This T cell receptor beta chain appears in the sequencing data of a study of CD8 T cells in Susac syndrome. With random hexamers, about 0.5 to 1 ug RNA was reverse transcribed. An immunoSEQ multiplex PCR generated amplified TCR beta CDR3 products spanning 54 Vbeta and 13 Jbeta. TCRdb passed the immunoSEQ multiplex PCR reads through MiXCR, listing each CDR3 protein once. The sample shows around 190,000 distinct CDR3 sequences, over 85% of them seen only once. Sequencing targeted TCR beta in blood CD8+ and CD4+ T cells. Bulk CD8+ and CD4+ cells came from magnetic negative isolation; CD8+ TEMRA by FACS. The CDR3 length is 18 residues. CDR1 and CDR2 (germline): PRHDT, FYEKMQ (reference sequence). The trim removed 4 bases at V and 2 bases at J, leaving 12 bases unmatched.

This clonotype was sampled from a human donor in good health. The chain has TRBV13 and TRBJ2-5; 11 bases match TRBD1. The sample taken for sequencing was CD4+ T cells from PBMCs. CDR3 DNA: TGTGCCAGCAGCTCACTTCTTACCGGGACAGGGGGACAAGAGACCCAGTACTTC. This encodes CASSSLLTGTGGQETQYF. Combining the CDR3 with reference TRBV13 and TRBJ2-5 gives the whole variable domain AAGVIQSPRHLIKEKRETATLKCYPIPRHDTVYWYQQGPGQDPQFLISFYEKMQSDKGSIPDRFSAQQFSDYHSELNMSSLELGDSALYFCASSSLLTGTGGQETQYFGPGTRLLVL.